This T cell receptor gamma chain comes out of a study of gamma delta lymphoproliferative disorders and STAT genes. This clone is classed as medium-sized. The trim removed 3 bases at V and 5 bases at J, leaving 6 bases unmatched. Per the germline V gene, CDR1 is VENAVY and CDR2 is YDSYNSRV. The CDR3 covers 14 residues. TCRdb made new clone calls on the multiplex PCR reads using CATT. The sample includes about 2,200 gamma-chain clones, around 11% of them seen just once. The receptor sequences were amplified from genomic DNA of peripheral blood mononuclear cells. Healthy adult blood donors, age- and sex-matched, served as controls.

This TCR derives from a human donor in good health. The sequencing input was blood. This chain links TRGV8 with TRGJP1. TCRdb leaves out the J gene; it was filled in here by matching the DNA to germline. The CDR3 sequence: CATWDCITGWFKIF. The CDR3 DNA sequence: TGTGCCACCTGGGATTGTATAACTGGTTGGTTCAAGATATTT.